The clone carrying this T cell receptor (beta chain) has ten or more counts. During its preparation, the TCRbeta library received unique molecular identifiers. TCRdb reprocessed the PCR reads via MiXCR and lists one record per CDR3 protein. Among under 140,000 distinct CDR3 sequences listed, approximately 10% were seen once. This CDR3 is built from 15 residues. The germline CDR1 and CDR2 sequences are SGHTA and FQGNSA. Trimming pared 4 bases from V and 9 bases from J, leaving 16 bases between. The data originate from a study of T-cell reconstitution after alpha-beta-depleted transplantation in children.

V gene TRBV7-2 combines with J gene TRBJ1-6; tentatively, D is TRBD1 (6 bases). This specimen consisted of PBMCs from the stem cell graft donor, obtained from the stem cell graft. The TCR sequence derives from a human donor who donated a stem cell graft to a child with acute lymphoblastic leukemia. CDR3 region: CASSSRDILLSPLHF. The CDR3, as DNA: TGTGCCAGCAGCTCCCGGGACATTCTTCTTTCACCCCTCCACTTT.